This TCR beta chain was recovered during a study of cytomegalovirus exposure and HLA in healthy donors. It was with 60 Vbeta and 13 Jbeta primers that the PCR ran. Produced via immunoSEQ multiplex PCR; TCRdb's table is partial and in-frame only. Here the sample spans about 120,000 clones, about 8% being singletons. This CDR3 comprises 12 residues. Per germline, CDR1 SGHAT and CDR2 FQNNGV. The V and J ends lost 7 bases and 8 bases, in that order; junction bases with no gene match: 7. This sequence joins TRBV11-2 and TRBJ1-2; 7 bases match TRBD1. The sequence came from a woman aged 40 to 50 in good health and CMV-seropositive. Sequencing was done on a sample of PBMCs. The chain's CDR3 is CASTHSGGGYTF. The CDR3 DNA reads TGTGCCAGCACCCATTCAGGGGGAGGCTACACCTTC.